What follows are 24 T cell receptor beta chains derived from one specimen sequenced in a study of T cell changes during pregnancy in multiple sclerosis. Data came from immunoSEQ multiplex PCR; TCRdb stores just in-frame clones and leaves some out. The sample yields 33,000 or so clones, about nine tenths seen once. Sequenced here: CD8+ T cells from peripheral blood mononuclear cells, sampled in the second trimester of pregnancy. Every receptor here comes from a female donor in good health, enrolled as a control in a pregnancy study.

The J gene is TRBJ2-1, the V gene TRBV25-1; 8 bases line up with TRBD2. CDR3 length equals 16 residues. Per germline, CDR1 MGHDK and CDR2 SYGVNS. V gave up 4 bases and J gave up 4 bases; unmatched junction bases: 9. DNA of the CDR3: TGTGCCAGCAGTGCCCCGGGACTAGGGGGATACAATGAGCAGTTCTTC. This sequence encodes CASSAPGLGGYNEQFF.

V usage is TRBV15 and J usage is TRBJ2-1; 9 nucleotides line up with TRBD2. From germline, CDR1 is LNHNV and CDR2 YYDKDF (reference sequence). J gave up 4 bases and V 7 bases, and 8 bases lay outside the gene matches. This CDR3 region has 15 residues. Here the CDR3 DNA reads TGTGCCACCACCTTGCTTAGCGGGGGATACAATGAGCAGTTCTTC. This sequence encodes CATTLLSGGYNEQFF.

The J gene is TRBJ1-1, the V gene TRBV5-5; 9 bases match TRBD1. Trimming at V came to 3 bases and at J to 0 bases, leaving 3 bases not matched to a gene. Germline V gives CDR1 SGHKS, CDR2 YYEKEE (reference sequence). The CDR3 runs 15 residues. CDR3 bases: TGTGCCAGCAGCTCGTACAGGGGGCTGAACACTGAAGCTTTCTTT. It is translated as CASSSYRGLNTEAFF.

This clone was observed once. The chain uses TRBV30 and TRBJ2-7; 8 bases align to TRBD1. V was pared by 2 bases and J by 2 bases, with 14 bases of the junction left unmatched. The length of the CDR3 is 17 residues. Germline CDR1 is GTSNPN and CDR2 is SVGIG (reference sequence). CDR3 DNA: TGTGCCTGGAGTCCTAAGCTGTCAGGGGGCGACCCCTACGAGCAGTACTTC. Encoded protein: CAWSPKLSGGDPYEQYF.

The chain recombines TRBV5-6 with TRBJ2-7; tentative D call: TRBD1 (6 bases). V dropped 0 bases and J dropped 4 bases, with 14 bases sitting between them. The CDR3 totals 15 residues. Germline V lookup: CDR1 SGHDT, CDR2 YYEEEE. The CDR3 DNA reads TGTGCCAGCAGCTTGGGGGGACACGCTAATTACGAGCAGTACTTC. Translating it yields CASSLGGHANYEQYF.

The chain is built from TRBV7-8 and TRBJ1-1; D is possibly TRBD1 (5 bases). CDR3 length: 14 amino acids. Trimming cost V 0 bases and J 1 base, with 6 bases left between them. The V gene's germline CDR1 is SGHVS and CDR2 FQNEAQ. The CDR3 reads CASSLAGGNTEAFF. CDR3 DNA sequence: TGTGCCAGCAGCTTAGCGGGGGGGAACACTGAAGCTTTCTTT.

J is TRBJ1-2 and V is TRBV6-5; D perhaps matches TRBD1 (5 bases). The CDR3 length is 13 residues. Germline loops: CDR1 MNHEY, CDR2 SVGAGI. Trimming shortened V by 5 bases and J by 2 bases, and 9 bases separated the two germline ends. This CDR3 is CASSLGGNYGYTF. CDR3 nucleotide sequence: TGTGCCAGCAGTCTGGGGGGAAACTATGGCTACACCTTC.

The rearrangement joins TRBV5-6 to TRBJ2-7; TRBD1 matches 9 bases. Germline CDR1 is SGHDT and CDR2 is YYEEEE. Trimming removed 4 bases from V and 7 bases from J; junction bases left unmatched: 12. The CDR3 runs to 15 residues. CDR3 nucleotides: TGTGCCAGCAGCCAATCCGGGACAGGGAGGCGGGAGCAGTACTTC. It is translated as CASSQSGTGRREQYF.

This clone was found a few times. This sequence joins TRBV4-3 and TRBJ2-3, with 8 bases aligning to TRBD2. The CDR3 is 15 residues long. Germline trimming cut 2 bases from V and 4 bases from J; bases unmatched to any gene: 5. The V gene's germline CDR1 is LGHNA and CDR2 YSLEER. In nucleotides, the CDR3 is TGCGCCAGCAGCCAAAGCGGGGGTGGCGCAGATACGCAGTATTTT. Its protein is CASSQSGGGADTQYF.

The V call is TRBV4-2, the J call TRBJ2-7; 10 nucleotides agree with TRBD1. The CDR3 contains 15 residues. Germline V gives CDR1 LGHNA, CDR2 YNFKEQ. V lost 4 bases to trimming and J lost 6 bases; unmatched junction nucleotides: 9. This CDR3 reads CASSLFPGQGFEQYF. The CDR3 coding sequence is TGTGCCAGCAGCCTATTTCCGGGACAGGGGTTCGAGCAGTACTTC.

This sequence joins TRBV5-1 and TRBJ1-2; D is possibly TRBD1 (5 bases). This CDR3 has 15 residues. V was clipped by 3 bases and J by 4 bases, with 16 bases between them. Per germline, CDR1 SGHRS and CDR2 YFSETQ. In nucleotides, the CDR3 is TGCGCCAGCAGCTCCGTACCGACAGACCTCTATGGCTACACCTTC. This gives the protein CASSSVPTDLYGYTF.

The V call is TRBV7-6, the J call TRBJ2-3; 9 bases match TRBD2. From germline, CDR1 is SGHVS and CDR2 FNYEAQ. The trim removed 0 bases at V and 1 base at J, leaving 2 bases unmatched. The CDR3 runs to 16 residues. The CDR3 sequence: CASSLAASGGTDTQYF. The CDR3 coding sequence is TGTGCCAGCAGCTTAGCGGCTAGCGGGGGCACAGATACGCAGTATTTT.

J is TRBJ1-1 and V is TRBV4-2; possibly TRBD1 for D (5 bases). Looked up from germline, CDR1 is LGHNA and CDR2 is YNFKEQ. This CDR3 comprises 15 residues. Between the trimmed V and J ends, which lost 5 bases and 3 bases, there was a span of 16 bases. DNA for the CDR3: TGTGCCAGCAGCTCACGGCCCGGGGGGGACACTGAAGCTTTCTTT. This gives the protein CASSSRPGGDTEAFF.

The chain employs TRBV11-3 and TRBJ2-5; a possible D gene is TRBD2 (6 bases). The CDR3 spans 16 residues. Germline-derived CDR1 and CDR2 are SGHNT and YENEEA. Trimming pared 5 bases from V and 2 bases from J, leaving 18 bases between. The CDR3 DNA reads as TGTGCCAGCAGCCTAAAGGAGGGGCTGATACAAGAGACCCAGTACTTC. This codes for CASSLKEGLIQETQYF.

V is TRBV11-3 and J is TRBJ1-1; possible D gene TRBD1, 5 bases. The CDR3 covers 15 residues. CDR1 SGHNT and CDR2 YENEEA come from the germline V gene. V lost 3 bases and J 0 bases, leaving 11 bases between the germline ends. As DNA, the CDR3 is TGTGCCAGCAGCTTCATGCAGGGTTTGAACACTGAAGCTTTCTTT. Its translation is CASSFMQGLNTEAFF.

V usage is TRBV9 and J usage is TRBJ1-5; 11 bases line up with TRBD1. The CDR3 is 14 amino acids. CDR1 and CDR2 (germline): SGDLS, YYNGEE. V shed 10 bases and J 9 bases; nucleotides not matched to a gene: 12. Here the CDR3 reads CACTRGQGDWPQHF. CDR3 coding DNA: TGTGCCTGCACCCGGGGACAGGGGGATTGGCCCCAGCATTTT.

CDR3: CASSEGQGPAYEQYF. CDR3 nucleotide sequence: TGTGCCAGCAGCGAAGGACAGGGCCCTGCCTACGAGCAGTACTTC. This sequence joins TRBV9 and TRBJ2-7; 8 bases map to TRBD1. CDR1 SGDLS and CDR2 YYNGEE come from the germline V gene. There are 15 residues in the CDR3. Trimming cost V 3 bases and J 2 bases; bases outside gene matches: 7. Using reference TRBV9 and TRBJ2-7 for the parts outside the CDR3, the full variable domain is DSGVTQTPKHLITATGQRVTLRCSPRSGDLSVYWYQQSLDQGLQFLIQYYNGEERAKGNILERFSAQQFPDLHSELNLSSLELGDSALYFCASSEGQGPAYEQYFGPGTRLTVT.

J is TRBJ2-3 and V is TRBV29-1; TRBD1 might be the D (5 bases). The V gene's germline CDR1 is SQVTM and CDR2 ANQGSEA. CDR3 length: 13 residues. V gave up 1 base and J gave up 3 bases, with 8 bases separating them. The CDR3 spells CSVEVQGTDTQYF. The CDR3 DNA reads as TGCAGCGTTGAAGTGCAGGGAACAGATACGCAGTATTTT.

The CDR3: CASSPYGGPGEQYF. In DNA, the CDR3 is TGTGCCAGCAGCCCTTATGGAGGTCCAGGCGAGCAGTACTTC. The chain recombines TRBV7-9 with TRBJ2-7; D perhaps matches TRBD2 (5 bases). The germline V gene has CDR1 SEHNR and CDR2 FQNEAQ (reference sequence). This CDR3 comprises 14 residues. The V and J ends lost 5 bases and 6 bases respectively, with 17 bases between them.

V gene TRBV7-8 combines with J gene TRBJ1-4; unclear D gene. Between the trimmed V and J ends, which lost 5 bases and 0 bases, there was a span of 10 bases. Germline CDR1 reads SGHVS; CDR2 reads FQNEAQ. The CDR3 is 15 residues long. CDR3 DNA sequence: TGTGCCAGCAGCGTCTACAGATCAACTAATGAAAAACTGTTTTTT. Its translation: CASSVYRSTNEKLFF.

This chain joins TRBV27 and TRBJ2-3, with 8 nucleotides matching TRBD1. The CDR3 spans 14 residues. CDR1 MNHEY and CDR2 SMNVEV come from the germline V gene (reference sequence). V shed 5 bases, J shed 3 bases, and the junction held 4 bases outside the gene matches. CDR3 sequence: CASSPGQGTDTQYF. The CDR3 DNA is TGTGCCAGCAGTCCCGGACAGGGAACAGATACGCAGTATTTT.

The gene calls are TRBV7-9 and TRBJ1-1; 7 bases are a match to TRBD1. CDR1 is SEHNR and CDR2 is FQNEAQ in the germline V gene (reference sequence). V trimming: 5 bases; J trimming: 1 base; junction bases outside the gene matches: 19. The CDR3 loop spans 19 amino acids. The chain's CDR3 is CASSPYLGQFGLGNTEAFF. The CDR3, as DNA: TGTGCCAGCAGCCCGTACTTGGGACAGTTCGGATTAGGGAACACTGAAGCTTTCTTT.

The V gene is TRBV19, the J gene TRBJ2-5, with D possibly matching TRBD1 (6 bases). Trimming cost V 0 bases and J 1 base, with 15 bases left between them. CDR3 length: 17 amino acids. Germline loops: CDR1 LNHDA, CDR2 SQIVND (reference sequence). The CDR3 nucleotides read TGTGCCAGTAGTATAGATGGGGTTATGGACAGCCAAGAGACCCAGTACTTC. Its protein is CASSIDGVMDSQETQYF.

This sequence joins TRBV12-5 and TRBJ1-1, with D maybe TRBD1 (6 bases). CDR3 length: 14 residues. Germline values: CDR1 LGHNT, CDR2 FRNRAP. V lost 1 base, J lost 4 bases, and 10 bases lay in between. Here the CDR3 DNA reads TGTGCTAGTGGTTTGGCCCTGGGGGCCACTGAAGCTTTCTTT. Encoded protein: CASGLALGATEAFF.